This T cell receptor beta chain stems from a study of follicular helper T cells after annual influenza vaccination. Produced via immunoSEQ multiplex PCR; TCRdb's table is partial and in-frame only. The table has about 10,000 clones, more than 80% seen once; the top ten hold just over 0.45%. The germline CDR1 and CDR2 sequences are SGHVS and FNYEAQ. The V end lost 6 bases, the J end lost 4 bases, and 15 bases lay between the germline ends. The CDR3 contains 14 residues. As to time point: 2015-2016 season, 7 days after influenza vaccination. Sorted blood CD4 subsets were sequenced before and after adults received seasonal inactivated influenza vaccine. Each time point used about 35 to 100 mL of blood.

The sequence was obtained from an adult who received the influenza vaccine. The sample here was CXCR5+ CD38- circulating T follicular helper cells from blood, taken 7 days after influenza vaccination. The subset here: circulating Tfh, non-naive CD4+CXCR5+PD-1+ (ICOS+CD38+ or ICOS-CD38-). The V and J genes are TRBV7-6 and TRBJ1-2; a possible D gene is TRBD1 (5 bases). Written as DNA, the CDR3 is TGTGCCAGCAGTCGGCAGGGTGGTACCTATGGCTACACCTTC. Protein: CASSRQGGTYGYTF.